This is a list of T cell receptor beta chains from one sample in a study of cytomegalovirus exposure and HLA in healthy donors. Clones were sequenced by immunoSEQ multiplex PCR, and TCRdb holds only the in-frame ones, with some missing. The profile covers around 150,000 clones, with about 86% appearing a single time and over 6.5% taken by the ten largest. The sequencing input was PBMCs. These receptors came from a woman aged 18-30 years in good health and CMV-seropositive. Both conserved end residues are part of each CDR3. D genes are given only for firm matches. Some rows mark clone size as missing; the rest say once, few, many or name a class of expanded clone.

D gene	V gene	J gene	clone size	CDR3 protein	CDR3 DNA
TRBD1	TRBV19	TRBJ1-2	-	CASMDRSYGYTF	TGTGCCAGTATGGACAGGTCCTATGGCTACACCTTC
-	TRBV28	TRBJ1-2	-	CASSFIGRGDNYGYTF	TGTGCCAGCAGTTTCATAGGCAGGGGCGATAACTATGGCTACACCTTC
-	TRBV4-1	TRBJ2-7	-	CASSQDWGRSYEQYF	TGCGCCAGCAGCCAAGATTGGGGCAGATCCTACGAGCAGTACTTC
-	TRBV4-1	TRBJ2-1	-	CASSQDLANTYNEQFF	TGCGCCAGCAGCCAAGATCTCGCGAATACCTACAATGAGCAGTTCTTC
-	TRBV15	TRBJ2-1	-	CATSRDQVYDEQFF	TGTGCCACCAGCAGAGATCAGGTTTATGATGAGCAGTTCTTC
TRBD2	TRBV11-3	TRBJ2-3	-	CASSLDAGGSTDTQYF	TGTGCCAGCAGCTTAGACGCGGGGGGGAGCACAGATACGCAGTATTTT
-	TRBV20-1	TRBJ2-3	-	CSASINTQYF	TGCAGTGCTAGTATTAATACGCAGTATTTT
-	TRBV4-3	TRBJ2-5	-	CASSQVFLEEETQYF	TGCGCCAGCAGCCAAGTTTTTTTAGAGGAAGAGACCCAGTACTTC
-	TRBV5-4	TRBJ2-1	-	CASSLAFDSEQFF	TGTGCCAGCAGCTTGGCATTCGATAGTGAGCAGTTCTTC
-	TRBV19	TRBJ1-5	-	CASSVTGFNQPQHF	TGTGCCAGTAGTGTGACAGGTTTCAATCAGCCCCAGCATTTT
-	TRBV5-4	TRBJ2-3	-	CASSLGRPSTDTQYF	TGTGCCAGCAGCTTGGGCAGGCCTAGCACAGATACGCAGTATTTT
-	TRBV2	TRBJ2-7	once	CASSEALRLSYEQYF	TGTGCCAGCAGTGAAGCGCTACGACTTTCCTACGAGCAGTACTTC
-	TRBV5-4	TRBJ1-4	-	CASSQSGATNEKLFF	TGTGCCAGCAGCCAGTCGGGTGCAACTAATGAAAAACTGTTTTTT
-	TRBV6-6	TRBJ2-2	-	CTSRSLDINTGELFF	TGTACCAGTAGGAGTCTGGACATAAACACCGGGGAGCTGTTTTTT
-	TRBV28	TRBJ1-6	once	CASSLLQGSNSPLHF	TGTGCCAGCAGTTTATTACAGGGAAGCAATTCACCCCTCCACTTT
-	TRBV18	TRBJ2-3	-	CASSQSNTDTQYF	TGTGCCAGCTCACAATCTAATACAGATACGCAGTATTTT
TRBD2	TRBV7-8	TRBJ2-7	-	CASSLVGASGYEQYF	TGTGCCAGCAGCTTAGTTGGGGCTAGCGGTTACGAGCAGTACTTC
-	TRBV5-1	TRBJ1-4	once	CASSLQANEKLFF	TGCGCCAGCAGCCTACAGGCTAATGAAAAACTGTTTTTT
-	TRBV7-9	TRBJ1-6	-	CASSLMGASPLHF	TGTGCCAGCAGCTTAATGGGGGCCTCACCCCTCCACTTT
-	TRBV4-2	TRBJ2-6	-	CASSQVPGTGANVLTF	TGTGCCAGCAGCCAAGTCCCGGGAACCGGGGCCAACGTCCTGACTTTC
-	TRBV19	TRBJ1-6	-	CASSIGGGASYNSPLHF	TGTGCCAGTAGTATAGGCGGGGGCGCGTCCTATAATTCACCCCTCCACTTT
TRBD1	TRBV9	TRBJ2-2	-	CASSAWRPGQARSGELFF	TGTGCCAGCAGCGCCTGGAGGCCGGGACAGGCCAGGTCCGGGGAGCTGTTTTTT
-	TRBV7-2	TRBJ1-5	-	CASSPQGSNQPQHF	TGTGCCAGCAGCCCCCAGGGTAGCAATCAGCCCCAGCATTTT
-	TRBV19	TRBJ1-5	-	CASSFTELGSNQPQHF	TGTGCCAGTTCGTTTACAGAATTAGGTAGCAATCAGCCCCAGCATTTT
-	TRBV6-1	TRBJ2-3	-	CASTRDATDTQYF	TGTGCCAGCACTCGGGATGCCACAGATACGCAGTATTTT
TRBD1	TRBV7-8	TRBJ1-6	-	CASSFRTGQSYNSPLHF	TGTGCCAGCAGCTTTAGGACAGGGCAGTCCTATAATTCACCCCTCCACTTT
-	TRBV7-9	TRBJ2-2	-	CASSPAGELFF	TGTGCCAGCAGCCCCGCGGGGGAGCTGTTTTTT
TRBD2	TRBV27	TRBJ2-5	once	CASSLRAGKQETQYF	TGTGCCAGCAGTTTAAGAGCGGGAAAACAAGAGACCCAGTACTTC
-	TRBV19	TRBJ1-1	-	CASRPGGENTEAFF	TGTGCCAGTCGACCGGGGGGCGAGAACACTGAAGCTTTCTTT
TRBD1	TRBV7-9	TRBJ2-2	-	CASSATGLNTGELFF	TGTGCCAGCAGCGCGACAGGGTTGAACACCGGGGAGCTGTTTTTT
TRBD1	TRBV4-2	TRBJ1-6	-	CASSPIIGDRDSPLHF	TGTGCCAGCAGCCCGATCATAGGGGACAGGGATTCACCCCTCCACTTT
TRBD1	TRBV4-1	TRBJ1-1	-	CASSQDYQTGKNTEAFF	TGCGCCAGCAGCCAAGACTATCAGACAGGGAAGAACACTGAAGCTTTCTTT
-	TRBV5-1	TRBJ1-1	-	CASSLGANTEAFF	TGCGCCAGCAGCTTGGGGGCTAACACTGAAGCTTTCTTT
TRBD1	TRBV7-2	TRBJ1-1	-	CASSLPGQTNTEAFF	TGTGCCAGCAGCCTACCGGGACAGACCAACACTGAAGCTTTCTTT
-	TRBV2	TRBJ2-7	-	CASSGAEQYF	TGTGCCAGCAGTGGGGCAGAGCAGTACTTC
TRBD2	TRBV9	TRBJ2-3	-	CASSVAGPAGRGDTQYF	TGTGCCAGCAGCGTAGCAGGTCCAGCGGGGCGGGGAGATACGCAGTATTTT
-	TRBV7-3	TRBJ2-7	-	CASSPSYEQYF	TGTGCCAGCAGCCCGAGCTACGAGCAGTACTTC
TRBD2	TRBV7-7	TRBJ2-5	-	CASSRLAGQETQYF	TGTGCTAGCAGCCGACTAGCGGGGCAAGAGACCCAGTACTTC
TRBD2	TRBV5-1	TRBJ2-3	-	CASSLKASSGGAYTDTQYF	TGCGCCAGCAGCTTGAAGGCTTCTAGCGGGGGTGCCTACACAGATACGCAGTATTTT
TRBD2	TRBV5-1	TRBJ2-5	-	CASSAGTSGIQETQYF	TGCGCCAGCAGCGCGGGGACTAGCGGTATCCAAGAGACCCAGTACTTC
TRBD2	TRBV6-4	TRBJ2-1	-	CASSDSAGGYNEQFF	TGTGCCAGCAGTGACTCAGCGGGGGGCTACAATGAGCAGTTCTTC
TRBD1	TRBV5-1	TRBJ1-2	-	CASSWVPGQGQGYTF	TGCGCCAGCAGCTGGGTACCGGGACAGGGGCAAGGCTACACCTTC